One sample yielded the 18 T cell receptor beta chains listed below, sequenced in a study of T cell repertoires in cytomegalovirus infection. TCRdb reprocessed the reads via MiXCR and lists one record per CDR3 protein. This table holds a few hundred thousand distinct CDR3 sequences, 17% found once. The sequencing input was PBMCs. The source of these receptors is a human donor in good health (CMV status not recorded). Some clones in this sample may be carry-over from other donors' samples.

V is TRBV27 and J is TRBJ1-2; 7 positions match TRBD1. Germline-derived CDR1 and CDR2 are MNHEY and SMNVEV (reference sequence). The V segment lost 6 bases and the J segment 4 bases; nucleotides outside the gene matches: 5. The CDR3 sequence is 13 residues long. In DNA form, the CDR3 reads TGTGCCAGCAGACGCGGACAGGCCTATGGCTACACCTTC. Amino acids: CASRRGQAYGYTF.

The chain carries TRBV2 and TRBJ1-5; tentatively, D is TRBD1 (5 bases). Germline values: CDR1 SNHLY, CDR2 FYNNEI. The V end was cut by 6 bases, the J end by 7 bases, with 16 bases between. The CDR3 consists of 14 residues. The CDR3 nucleotides read TGTGCCAGCAGCGCCCAGGGTCCCCCCCAGCCCCAGCATTTT. Translating gives CASSAQGPPQPQHF.

The chain combines TRBV7-9 with TRBJ2-3; TRBD1 matches 8 bases. Per the germline V gene, CDR1 is SEHNR and CDR2 is FQNEAQ (reference sequence). V shed 0 bases, J shed 1 base, and the junction held 6 bases outside the gene matches. This CDR3 region has 17 residues. DNA of the CDR3: TGTGCCAGCAGCTTAGCAAGGGCGGGACAGGGCACAGATACGCAGTATTTT. Its protein is CASSLARAGQGTDTQYF.

The J gene is TRBJ1-5, the V gene TRBV20-1, with TRBD1 as a possible D gene (5 bases). The CDR3 covers 13 residues. Germline CDR1 is DFQATT and CDR2 is SNEGSKA (reference sequence). Between the trimmed V and J ends, which lost 1 base and 7 bases, there was a span of 11 bases. CDR3 nucleotides: TGCAGTGCTAGAGGGCAGGGAAAACAGCCCCAGCATTTT. Its protein is CSARGQGKQPQHF.

This clonotype was seen a few times. The rearrangement uses TRBV20-1 and TRBJ1-5; D might be TRBD1 (5 bases). The CDR3 loop spans 17 amino acids. V was trimmed by 0 bases and J by 2 bases, leaving 17 bases between them. Germline V gene lookup returns CDR1 DFQATT and CDR2 SNEGSKA (reference sequence). The DNA for the CDR3 is TGCAGTGCTAGAGATTCTGAGGAGGGGCCGGGCAATCAGCCCCAGCATTTT. Amino acid sequence: CSARDSEEGPGNQPQHF.

The chain combines TRBV12-3 or TRBV12-4 with TRBJ2-1, with 11 bases fitting TRBD2. The CDR3 sequence is 16 residues long. Unmatched junction bases numbered 11, after V lost 6 bases and J lost 7 bases. The CDR3 nucleotides are TGTGCCAGCAGCCCAATACTAGCGGGGGACACAAATGAGCAGTTCTTC. Its protein product is CASSPILAGDTNEQFF.

In its sample, this clonotype was seen many times. The gene calls are TRBV7-6 and TRBJ2-5, with TRBD1 matching over 7 bases. Germline assignment: CDR1 SGHVS and CDR2 FNYEAQ. CDR3 length: 16 residues. Unmatched junction bases numbered 9, after V lost 2 bases and J lost 3 bases. The CDR3 nucleotides read TGTGCCAGCAGCTTAAGCCCCTTCGACAGGGAAGAGACCCAGTACTTC. It specifies CASSLSPFDREETQYF.

This clonotype was picked up a small number of times. V and J are TRBV20-1 and TRBJ1-4, with 10 bases matching TRBD1. The CDR3 consists of 15 residues. Germline V lookup: CDR1 DFQATT, CDR2 SNEGSKA (reference sequence). The trim removed 0 bases at V and 5 bases at J, leaving 3 bases unmatched. The CDR3 is CSARDGTGENEKLFF. In nucleotides, the CDR3 is TGCAGTGCTAGAGACGGGACAGGGGAAAATGAAAAACTGTTTTTT.

This CDR3 is CASSFSFPGQGQSEKLFF. The DNA for the CDR3 is TGTGCCAGCAGCTTCAGTTTTCCCGGACAGGGGCAAAGCGAAAAACTGTTTTTT. The genes are TRBV7-9 and TRBJ1-4, with 9 bases identical to TRBD1. Trimming removed 3 bases from V and 8 bases from J; junction bases left unmatched: 16. Germline CDR1 is SEHNR and CDR2 is FQNEAQ (reference sequence). The CDR3 sequence is 18 residues long.

This clonotype has a count of ten or more. The CDR3 sequence is CASSLVIGLGPGELFF. The DNA of the CDR3 is TGTGCCAGCAGCTTAGTGATAGGGTTAGGACCCGGGGAGCTGTTTTTT. V usage is TRBV7-8 and J usage is TRBJ2-2; D not certain. The ends were cut back, 1 base at V and 6 bases at J, with 15 bases in the middle. Germline-derived CDR1 and CDR2 are SGHVS and FQNEAQ. The length of the CDR3 is 16 residues.

Remarks on this clonotype: This may arise from a read error, as a much more abundant clone is one base away. The genes are TRBV5-5 and TRBJ2-1; D perhaps matches TRBD2 (5 bases). Trimming stripped 7 bases from V and 2 bases from J, with 10 bases between. The CDR3 is 13 residues long. The germline gives CDR1 SGHKS, CDR2 YYEKEE (reference sequence). The CDR3 nucleotides read TGTGCCAGCTGCTCCGGGACCTACAATGAGCAGTTCTTC. Residues: CASCSGTYNEQFF.

There are a few counts of this clonotype. J is TRBJ1-2 and V is TRBV5-4; D might be TRBD1 (5 bases). V was clipped by 4 bases and J by 7 bases, with 20 bases between them. The germline CDR1 and CDR2 sequences are SGHNT and YYREEE (reference sequence). This CDR3 contains 15 residues. CDR3 sequence (DNA): TGTGCCAGCAGCCAATCCGGGACGCTCTCGTTTGGCTACACCTTC. Its protein is CASSQSGTLSFGYTF.

This clonotype occurred many times. This rearrangement joins TRBV20-1 to TRBJ1-1; D perhaps matches TRBD1 (5 bases). Germline values: CDR1 DFQATT, CDR2 SNEGSKA (reference sequence). The CDR3 consists of 17 residues. CDR3 coding DNA: TGCAGAGCCGGGACCCCCGTTCGAAACCACCGGGGAACTGAAGCTTTCTTT. It is translated as CRAGTPVRNHRGTEAFF.

This clonotype was detected only a few times. The chain couples TRBV18 to TRBJ1-2, with 8 bases identical to TRBD1. The germline V gene encodes CDR1 KGHSH and CDR2 LQKENI. There are 15 residues in the CDR3. Trimming removed 3 bases from V and 4 bases from J; junction bases left unmatched: 7. The CDR3 sequence: CASSPDRDLLYGYTF. The CDR3 DNA follows: TGTGCCAGCTCACCGGACAGGGATCTCCTCTATGGCTACACCTTC.

This sequence joins TRBV2 and TRBJ2-1; no clear D gene. V was cut by 2 bases and J by 7 bases, with 6 bases left in between. This CDR3 region has 12 residues. Germline V gives CDR1 SNHLY, CDR2 FYNNEI. Written as DNA, the CDR3 is TGTGCCAGCAGTGAACCGCCGAATGAGCAGTTCTTC. This sequence encodes CASSEPPNEQFF.

The chain recombines TRBV12-3 or TRBV12-4 with TRBJ1-1, with 9 bases aligning to TRBD1. Trimming at V came to 6 bases and at J to 5 bases, leaving 4 bases not matched to a gene. This CDR3 contains 13 residues. The CDR3 protein is CASRGTGRTEAFF. For the CDR3, the DNA is TGTGCCAGCAGAGGGACAGGGAGGACTGAAGCTTTCTTT.

CDR3 loop: CASSESGTGNYGYTF. DNA for the CDR3: TGTGCCAGCAGTGAATCCGGGACTGGGAACTATGGCTACACCTTC. This chain uses TRBV25-1 with TRBJ1-2; the D gene is possibly TRBD1 (5 bases). Germline V gives CDR1 MGHDK, CDR2 SYGVNS. V gave up 1 base and J gave up 2 bases, with 11 bases separating them. The CDR3 loop spans 15 amino acids.

This clonotype was counted only a few times. The chain employs TRBV20-1 and TRBJ1-4; perhaps TRBD1 as D (6 bases). Trimming stripped 3 bases from V and 3 bases from J, with 14 bases between. This CDR3 contains 15 residues. The germline CDR1 and CDR2 sequences are DFQATT and SNEGSKA (reference sequence). The CDR3 reads CSARPVGGSNEKLFF. CDR3 in DNA: TGCAGTGCTAGGCCGGTAGGGGGATCTAATGAAAAACTGTTTTTT.